The 21 T cell receptor beta chains given below trace back to one sample, sequenced in a study of T cell responses to AZD1222 COVID-19 vaccine. Sequencing was performed with immunoSEQ multiplex PCR; in TCRdb, only in-frame clones are kept and a portion is missing. The sample lists around 200,000 clones, under 95% occurring once. The sequencing here drew on peripheral blood, taken 28 days after the second AZD1222 dose. The receptors come from an adult who received the AZD1222 COVID-19 vaccine.

The chain combines TRBV3-1 (or the pseudogene TRBV3-2) with TRBJ1-6, with TRBD1 identical over 7 bases. This CDR3 is built from 15 residues. The junction had 4 bases not matched to a gene; V was cut back by 0 bases and J by 8 bases. Germline V CDR1 and CDR2: LGHDT, YNNKEL (reference sequence). The CDR3 loop is CASSQEDRAYSPLHF. The CDR3, as DNA: TGTGCCAGCAGCCAAGAAGACAGGGCTTATTCACCCCTCCACTTT.

The gene calls are TRBV7-2 and TRBJ2-1; 12 nucleotides line up with TRBD2. Germline CDR1 reads SGHTA; CDR2 reads FQGNSA. The CDR3 loop spans 15 amino acids. The junction had 5 bases not matched to a gene; V was cut back by 4 bases and J by 7 bases. This CDR3 reads CASSSSGGARNEQFF. As DNA, the CDR3 is TGTGCCAGCAGCTCTAGCGGGGGGGCTCGTAATGAGCAGTTCTTC.

This chain joins TRBV7-2 and TRBJ2-1, with TRBD2 matching 7 bases. The germline gives CDR1 SGHTA, CDR2 FQGNSA. The CDR3 is made up of 16 amino acids. Germline trimming cut 4 bases from V and 2 bases from J; bases unmatched to any gene: 8. CDR3 residues: CASSSFGGSTYNEQFF. CDR3 DNA sequence: TGTGCCAGCAGCTCCTTCGGGGGGAGTACCTACAATGAGCAGTTCTTC.

The rearrangement links TRBV7-6 to TRBJ2-5; D is possibly TRBD2 (7 bases). The V gene lost 6 bases and the J gene lost 3 bases, with 26 bases spanning the gap. The CDR3 is 18 amino acids. Germline-derived CDR1 and CDR2 are SGHVS and FNYEAQ. As DNA, the CDR3 is TGTGCCAGCAGTTCTCCGGGGAGGGGGGAGGTGGGGGAAGAGACCCAGTACTTC. This translates into CASSSPGRGEVGEETQYF.

This rearrangement joins TRBV19 to TRBJ1-1; the match to TRBD1 covers 7 bases. The V gene's germline CDR1 is LNHDA and CDR2 SQIVND (reference sequence). V lost 8 bases to trimming and J lost 5 bases; unmatched junction nucleotides: 8. There are 13 residues in the CDR3. As DNA, the CDR3 is TGTGCCAGTCTACAGGGGAGGGAGACTGAAGCTTTCTTT. This codes for CASLQGRETEAFF.

This sequence joins TRBV5-6 and TRBJ1-4; D gene uncertain. The V and J ends lost 4 bases and 0 bases respectively, with 10 bases between them. Germline-derived CDR1 and CDR2 are SGHDT and YYEEEE. The CDR3 is made up of 15 amino acids. The CDR3 region has the DNA TGTGCCAGCAGCCGCGGCATAGCAACTAATGAAAAACTGTTTTTT. Protein product: CASSRGIATNEKLFF.

This clone was seen a single time. This rearrangement joins TRBV11-3 to TRBJ2-7; a weak D match, TRBD2 (6 bases). The CDR3 length is 15 residues. Looked up from germline, CDR1 is SGHNT and CDR2 is YENEEA. V was shortened by 1 base and J by 7 bases, with 17 bases between the two germline ends. The CDR3 nucleotides read TGTGCCAGCAGCTTAGGGAGGGAAGGGCCGTGGGAGCAGTACTTC. Its protein product is CASSLGREGPWEQYF.

The chain is built from TRBV9 and TRBJ1-6; D remains ambiguous. CDR1 SGDLS and CDR2 YYNGEE come from the germline V gene. This CDR3 spans 15 amino acids. Trimming took 7 bases from V and 7 from J, leaving 18 bases between them. The CDR3 DNA reads TGTGCCAGCGGTCCGGTTTCGACCTCAAATTCACCCCTCCACTTT. It encodes CASGPVSTSNSPLHF.

J is TRBJ1-1 and V is TRBV6-5; D gene ambiguous. Trimming took 2 bases from V and 7 from J, leaving 5 bases between them. Germline CDR1 reads MNHEY; CDR2 reads SVGAGI. This CDR3 comprises 11 residues. This chain's CDR3 is CASSYLSEAFF. CDR3 nucleotide sequence: TGTGCCAGCAGTTACCTGAGTGAAGCTTTCTTT.

The rearrangement joins TRBV27 to TRBJ2-7, with TRBD1 identical over 8 bases. In germline, CDR1 is MNHEY, CDR2 SMNVEV (reference sequence). J was trimmed by 2 bases and V by 3 bases; bases with no gene match: 9. The CDR3 is 16 amino acids. Here the CDR3 DNA reads TGTGCCAGCAGTTTTACAACAGGGGGGCAAGCCTACGAGCAGTACTTC. It encodes CASSFTTGGQAYEQYF.

This chain connects TRBV5-6 to TRBJ2-2; D is unclear. V was shortened by 0 bases and J by 0 bases, with 3 bases between the two germline ends. CDR3 length equals 14 residues. Germline-derived CDR1 and CDR2 are SGHDT and YYEEEE. Here the CDR3 DNA reads TGTGCCAGCAGCTTGGCTTCGAACACCGGGGAGCTGTTTTTT. It codes for CASSLASNTGELFF.

The rearrangement uses TRBV25-1 and TRBJ2-1; perhaps D is TRBD1 or TRBD2 (5 bases each). The CDR3 is 17 amino acids. Per the germline V gene, CDR1 is MGHDK and CDR2 is SYGVNS. Trimming removed 6 bases from V and 2 bases from J, with 20 bases in between. Here the CDR3 reads CASSRPNPRGTYNEQFF. CDR3 in DNA: TGTGCCAGCAGCCGCCCTAACCCCCGGGGCACCTACAATGAGCAGTTCTTC.

The gene calls are TRBV25-1 and TRBJ2-5; 10 positions agree with TRBD2. V was clipped by 7 bases and J by 7 bases; unmatched bases: 12. This CDR3 contains 15 residues. Germline CDR1 reads MGHDK; CDR2 reads SYGVNS. This CDR3 is CASTSRTSGLGTQYF. The CDR3 nucleotides are TGTGCCAGCACCTCAAGGACTAGCGGACTCGGGACCCAGTACTTC.

The chain couples TRBV12-5 to TRBJ1-3, with 9 bases identical to TRBD1. The V and J ends lost 6 bases and 2 bases, in that order; junction bases with no gene match: 8. This CDR3 has 16 residues. Germline loops: CDR1 LGHNT, CDR2 FRNRAP. CDR3: CASGGTGQSPGNTIYF. DNA for the CDR3: TGTGCTAGTGGCGGGACAGGGCAGTCGCCTGGAAACACCATATATTTT.

The chain couples TRBV28 to TRBJ2-2, with D tentatively TRBD1 (5 bases). From germline, CDR1 is MDHEN and CDR2 SYDVKM. Trimming shortened V by 4 bases and J by 4 bases, and 19 bases separated the two germline ends. This CDR3 contains 17 residues. Written as DNA, the CDR3 is TGTGCCAGCAGTTCACCAGGGAAAGGAAAGGGCACCGGGGAGCTGTTTTTT. It is translated as CASSSPGKGKGTGELFF. The whole variable domain, filled in from reference TRBV28 and TRBJ2-2, reads DVKVTQSSRYLVKRTGEKVFLECVQDMDHENMFWYRQDPGLGLRLIYFSYDVKMKEKGDIPEGYSVSREKKERFSLILESASTNQTSMYLCASSSPGKGKGTGELFFGEGSRLTVL.

The chain links TRBV29-1 to TRBJ2-5; no clear D. The V and J ends lost 1 base and 6 bases respectively, with 9 bases between them. This CDR3 spans 12 amino acids. CDR1 SQVTM and CDR2 ANQGSEA come from the germline V gene. CDR3 loop: CSVEGVSKTQYF. CDR3 coding DNA: TGCAGCGTTGAAGGGGTTAGTAAGACCCAGTACTTC. Filled out from reference TRBV29-1 and TRBJ2-5, the complete variable domain reads SAVISQKPSRDICQRGTSLTIQCQVDSQVTMMFWYRQQPGQSLTLIATANQGSEATYESGFVIDKFPISRPNLTFSTLTVSNMSPEDSSIYLCSVEGVSKTQYFGPGTRLLVL.

The chain carries TRBV27 and TRBJ1-4; 10 nucleotides agree with TRBD1. This CDR3 is 15 amino acids long. Trimming at V came to 5 bases and at J to 6 bases, leaving 6 bases not matched to a gene. CDR1 and CDR2 (germline): MNHEY, SMNVEV (reference sequence). The CDR3 sequence is CASSPQTGGHEKLFF. CDR3 DNA sequence: TGTGCCAGCAGTCCCCAGACAGGGGGCCATGAAAAACTGTTTTTT. Together with reference TRBV27 and TRBJ1-4, the CDR3 gives the full variable domain: EAQVTQNPRYLITVTGKKLTVTCSQNMNHEYMSWYRQDPGLGLRQIYYSMNVEVTDKGDVPEGYKVSRKEKRNFPLILESPSPNQTSLYFCASSPQTGGHEKLFFGSGTQLSVL.

As regards this clone: At one of its ends the junction is not consistent with the germline gene, which may arise from a read error. The chain has TRBV29-1 and TRBJ2-1; 13 bases align to TRBD2. Germline V gives CDR1 SQVTM, CDR2 ANQGSEA. This CDR3 is 13 amino acids long. The CDR3 coding sequence is TGCAGCGTTGAAACCCTGGGACTAGCGGGAACGGTCTTC. It translates to CSVETLGLAGTVF.

V is TRBV5-3 and J is TRBJ1-2, with D hard to call. TRBV5-3 falls under the ORF class, with uncertain function. The V and J ends lost 1 base and 13 bases respectively, with 17 bases between them. CDR3 length: 13 residues. For the CDR3, the DNA is TGTGCCAGAAGCTTGTGGGTATATGGGATTTCCACCTTC. Protein: CARSLWVYGISTF.

The chain links TRBV7-2 to TRBJ2-2; 7 bases fit TRBD2. Germline V gene data show CDR1 as SGHTA and CDR2 as FQGNSA. Losses at the gene ends were 0 bases for V and 0 bases for J; bases not matched to a gene: 1. CDR3 size: 16 residues. The chain's CDR3 is CASSLAGGTNTGELFF. CDR3 DNA: TGTGCCAGCAGCTTAGCGGGGGGGACGAACACCGGGGAGCTGTTTTTT.

The V and J genes are TRBV6-5 and TRBJ2-2; no reliable D call. The germline V gene encodes CDR1 MNHEY and CDR2 SVGAGI. The CDR3 length is 10 residues. Trimming left V 6 bases short and J 6 bases short, with 2 bases between. The CDR3 coding sequence is TGTGCCAGCAGGGCCGGGGAGCTGTTTTTT. Translating gives CASRAGELFF.